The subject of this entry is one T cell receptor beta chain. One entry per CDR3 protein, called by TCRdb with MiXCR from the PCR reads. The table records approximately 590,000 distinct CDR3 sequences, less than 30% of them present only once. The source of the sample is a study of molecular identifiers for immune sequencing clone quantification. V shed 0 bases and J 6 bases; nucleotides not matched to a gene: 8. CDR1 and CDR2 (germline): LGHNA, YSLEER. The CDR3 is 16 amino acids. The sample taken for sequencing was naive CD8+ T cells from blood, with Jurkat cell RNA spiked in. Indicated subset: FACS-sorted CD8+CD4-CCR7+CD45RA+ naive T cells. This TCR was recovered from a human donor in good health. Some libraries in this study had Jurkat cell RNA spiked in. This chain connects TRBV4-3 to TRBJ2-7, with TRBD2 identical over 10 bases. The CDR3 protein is CASSQDRPSGSCEQYF. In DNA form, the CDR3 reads TGCGCCAGCAGCCAAGATAGGCCTAGCGGGAGTTGCGAGCAGTACTTC.